This T cell receptor beta chain was identified in a study of glioma-infiltrating T cells. Study results and caveats: Shared blood CDR3 signature motifs marked patients with low tissue-blood divergence.

Concerning this clonotype itself: Its target is not known.

Using RNA template, CDR3s of TCR alpha and beta were amplified with iRepertoire arm-PCR. One entry per CDR3 protein, called by TCRdb with MiXCR from the multiplex PCR reads. The sample has a few hundred thousand distinct CDR3 sequences; about two fifths are singletons. The V gene's germline CDR1 is SNHLY and CDR2 FYNNEI. V gave up 6 bases and J gave up 0 bases, with 9 bases separating them. The CDR3 has 14 amino acids. This receptor was taken from a human donor with low-grade glioma or glioblastoma, undergoing nonglioma brain surgery, or in good health (not recorded which). This chain uses TRBV2 with TRBJ1-3; D is ambiguous. Sequencing input: glioma tissue, nonneoplastic brain tissue, or PBMCs (not recorded which). The CDR3 DNA reads TGTGCCAGCAGGCCCGGACTCTCTGGAAACACCATATATTTT. This codes for CASRPGLSGNTIYF.